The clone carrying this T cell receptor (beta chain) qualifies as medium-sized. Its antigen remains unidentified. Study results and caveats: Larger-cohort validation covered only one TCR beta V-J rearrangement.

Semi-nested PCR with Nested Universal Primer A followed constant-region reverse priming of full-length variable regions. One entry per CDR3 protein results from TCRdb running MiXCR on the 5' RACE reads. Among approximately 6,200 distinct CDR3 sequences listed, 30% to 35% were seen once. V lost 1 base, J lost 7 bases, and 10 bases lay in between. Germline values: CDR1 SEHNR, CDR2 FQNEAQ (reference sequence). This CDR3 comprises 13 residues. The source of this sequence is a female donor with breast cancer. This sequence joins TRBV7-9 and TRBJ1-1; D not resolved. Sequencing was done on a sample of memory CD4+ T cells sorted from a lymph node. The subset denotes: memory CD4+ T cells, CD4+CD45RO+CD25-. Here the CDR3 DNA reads TGTGCCAGCAGCTTAGGCTGGGCGGGTGAAGCTTTCTTT. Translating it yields CASSLGWAGEAFF.